This TCR beta chain was recorded in a study of blood T cell repertoires in COVID-19. Among Cohort 3 donors, those recovered had two negative PCRs, clearance, or symptom resolution. In the original workflow: Estimation of nucleated cell counts relied on the amplification of reference gene primers. Here immunoSEQ multiplex PCR was the method, and the copy in TCRdb shows in-frame clones only, minus some. That table furnishes V, J and clone size, whereas the DNA furnished D and trimming. This sample carries roughly 300,000 clones, around 85% of them seen once, and the ten largest clones take 2% to 3%. Losses at the gene ends were 3 bases for V and 7 bases for J; bases not matched to a gene: 12. The V gene's germline CDR1 is GTSNPN and CDR2 SVGIG (reference sequence). The CDR3 is 14 residues long.

The specimen sequenced was PBMCs or T cells enriched from blood (not recorded which). This receptor was identified in a woman aged 45-65 years who had recovered from COVID-19. The chain employs TRBV30 and TRBJ2-7, with 7 bases aligning to TRBD2. In DNA form, the CDR3 reads TGTGCCTGGAGCCGACTCTCGGAAGCGGGGGAGCAGTACTTC. This codes for CAWSRLSEAGEQYF.